What follows describes a single T cell receptor (beta chain). Its specificity is unknown. With random hexamers, roughly 0.45 to 1 ug RNA was reverse transcribed. Coverage of TCR beta CDR3 amplification by immunoSEQ multiplex PCR extended to 54 Vbeta and 13 Jbeta. TCRdb re-called the immunoSEQ multiplex PCR reads through MiXCR, storing one row per CDR3 protein. The table includes about 160,000 distinct CDR3 sequences, 80% to 95% detected once. The T cells that were sequenced for TCR beta were CD8+ and CD4+ cells from blood. The study used healthy donors as controls matched for age and sex. The sample is drawn from a study of CD8 T cells in Susac syndrome. Findings and limits, study-wide: The study admitted that it had a relatively small number of individuals in its TCR sequencing and HLA analysis.

This CDR3 is built from 14 residues. V gave up 3 bases and J gave up 5 bases, with 13 bases separating them. Material: CD4+ T cells from PBMCs. This clonotype was obtained from a human donor in good health. The chain joins TRBV12-3 or TRBV12-4 to TRBJ1-1; D perhaps matches TRBD1 (5 bases). CDR3 DNA sequence: TGTGCCAGCAGTTTCGGGCAGGGTCGGACTGAAGCTTTCTTT. The encoded protein is CASSFGQGRTEAFF.